Below, 10 T cell receptor beta chains from the same sample are listed, as sequenced in a study of blood T cell repertoires in COVID-19. Method: immunoSEQ multiplex PCR; TCRdb's copy keeps in-frame clones and lacks some. Among under 60,000 clones listed, 65% to 85% were seen once. Sequenced sample: peripheral blood. All receptors come from a man between 65 and 85 years old with acute or convalescent COVID-19.

The chain is built from TRBV28 and TRBJ1-2, with unresolved D. CDR1 MDHEN and CDR2 SYDVKM come from the germline V gene. Trimming left V 3 bases short and J 4 bases short, with 9 bases between. CDR3 length: 13 amino acids. CDR3 loop: CASSFWASYGYTF. CDR3 bases: TGTGCCAGCAGTTTTTGGGCCTCCTATGGCTACACCTTC.

The chain carries TRBV29-1 and TRBJ1-2, with a weak D call TRBD1 (6 bases). V was trimmed by 4 bases and J by 4 bases, leaving 10 bases between them. The CDR3 covers 12 residues. Germline CDR1 reads SQVTM; CDR2 reads ANQGSEA. The CDR3 sequence: CSVVTGIYGYTF. The CDR3 region has the DNA TGCAGCGTTGTCACAGGGATCTATGGCTACACCTTC.

This chain's CDR3 is CASSLGGQSNYGYTF. CDR3 coding DNA: TGTGCCAGCAGCTTGGGGGGACAGTCTAACTATGGCTACACCTTC. V and J are TRBV7-8 and TRBJ1-2, with 7 nucleotides matching TRBD1. Germline trimming cut 3 bases from V and 0 bases from J; bases unmatched to any gene: 4. The CDR3 spans 15 residues. Germline V CDR1 and CDR2: SGHVS, FQNEAQ.

The chain combines TRBV4-3 with TRBJ1-1; D remains unclear. The V gene's germline CDR1 is LGHNA and CDR2 YSLEER. The CDR3 length is 15 residues. Trimming left V 2 bases short and J 6 bases short, with 16 bases between. CDR3 sequence (DNA): TGCGCCAGCAGCCAAATGGCCTCAGCGGCGGCTGAAGCTTTCTTT. Amino acid sequence: CASSQMASAAAEAFF.

This clone was detected once. The V gene is TRBV5-5, the J gene TRBJ2-1, with 8 bases identical to TRBD2. The germline CDR1 and CDR2 sequences are SGHKS and YYEKEE (reference sequence). The J segment lost 4 bases and the V segment lost 1 base, leaving 4 bases of the junction unmatched. The CDR3 contains 15 residues. The CDR3, as DNA: TGTGCCAGCAGCTTGCGACTAGCGCTGTACAATGAGCAGTTCTTC. Protein: CASSLRLALYNEQFF.

A few counts support this clone. The chain employs TRBV27 and TRBJ1-2; D is unclear. Germline values: CDR1 MNHEY, CDR2 SMNVEV (reference sequence). The CDR3 is 15 residues long. V was cut by 4 bases and J by 4 bases, with 16 bases left in between. In nucleotides, the CDR3 is TGTGCCAGCAGTTCGGGGATCGGGCCGATCTATGGCTACACCTTC. Protein sequence: CASSSGIGPIYGYTF.

The J gene is TRBJ1-5, the V gene TRBV19; 7 bases align to TRBD1. V lost 1 base to trimming and J lost 6 bases; unmatched junction nucleotides: 6. There are 15 residues in the CDR3. CDR1 and CDR2 from the germline V gene are LNHDA and SQIVND (reference sequence). For the CDR3, the DNA is TGTGCCAGTAGTATAGTGGAGACAGGGAGTCAGCCCCAGCATTTT. Amino acid sequence: CASSIVETGSQPQHF.

In its sample, this clone was seen once. The CDR3 spells CASSGEGNNQPQHF. The CDR3 DNA reads TGTGCCAGCAGTGGGGAGGGCAACAATCAGCCCCAGCATTTT. The chain couples TRBV2 to TRBJ1-5; no definite D call. The V and J ends lost 4 bases and 3 bases respectively, with 10 bases between them. The CDR3 is made up of 14 amino acids. The germline CDR1 and CDR2 sequences are SNHLY and FYNNEI. The full variable domain, with the rest looked up from reference TRBV2 and TRBJ1-5, is EPEVTQTPSHQVTQMGQEVILRCVPISNHLYFYWYRQILGQKVEFLVSFYNNEISEKSEIFDDQFSVERPDGSNFTLKIRSTKLEDSAMYFCASSGEGNNQPQHFGDGTRLSIL.

Ten or more counts support this clone. The chain is built from TRBV6-5 and TRBJ1-6, with TRBD1 matching over 7 bases. V shed 10 bases, J shed 13 bases, and the junction held 10 bases outside the gene matches. The CDR3 length is 12 residues. CDR1 is MNHEY and CDR2 is SVGAGI in the germline V gene. The CDR3 nucleotides read TGTGCCACCAGACGAACAGGGGCTCCCCTCCACTTT. Protein product: CATRRTGAPLHF.

The chain couples TRBV2 to TRBJ1-5; possibly TRBD1 for D (5 bases). The CDR3 has 14 residues. V lost 3 bases to trimming and J lost 7 bases, with 13 bases between them. The germline V gene has CDR1 SNHLY and CDR2 FYNNEI. CDR3 coding DNA: TGTGCCAGCAGTGAGGGACTCCCTACCCAGCCCCAGCATTTT. Encoded protein: CASSEGLPTQPQHF.